The rows below give T cell receptor beta chains drawn from one sample of a study of OX40 agonist ivuxolimab in advanced cancers. The repertoire was sequenced with immunoSEQ multiplex PCR; TCRdb's copy has only in-frame clones and lacks some. The sample lists around 70,000 clones, more than 75% seen once, with around 5% in the top ten. Source: CD4+ or CD8+ T cells sorted from blood, taken in a trial of the OX40 agonist ivuxolimab. The receptors were sampled from an adult with an advanced solid tumor such as melanoma, head and neck, liver or kidney cancer. Each CDR3 is given with its conserved first and last residue. The D gene is left open where the match is weak. Some rows have no size entry. The others give once, few or many, or a class for an expanded clone.

J: TRBJ1-1
size: NA
D: TRBD1
length: 14
V: TRBV29-1
DNA: TGCAGCGTTGAAGCGGCAGGGGGAGGCACTGAAGCTTTCTTT
CDR3: CSVEAAGGGTEAFF

J: TRBJ2-7
size: NA
D: NA
length: 14
V: TRBV7-6
DNA: TGTGCCAGCAGCTTAGCACTTTCCTCCTACGAGCAGTACTTC
CDR3: CASSLALSSYEQYF

J: TRBJ2-7
size: NA
D: NA
length: 14
V: TRBV11-1
DNA: TGTGCCAGCAGCTCCCAGGCCCGAACCCCCGAGCAGTACTTC
CDR3: CASSSQARTPEQYF

J: TRBJ1-2
size: NA
D: NA
length: 15
V: TRBV21-1
DNA: TGTGCCAGCAGCAAATTCGGGCGCAGGGACTATGGCTACACCTTC
CDR3: CASSKFGRRDYGYTF

J: TRBJ2-7
size: NA
D: TRBD2
length: 16
V: TRBV11-2
DNA: TGTGCCAGCAGCCCAAGTTGGGCTAGCGGAAAATACGAGCAGTACTTC
CDR3: CASSPSWASGKYEQYF

J: TRBJ2-1
size: NA
D: NA
length: 14
V: TRBV7-6
DNA: TGTGCCAGCAGCTTAGATCCCAAAGAGAATGAGCAGTTCTTC
CDR3: CASSLDPKENEQFF

J: TRBJ2-3
size: NA
D: NA
length: 14
V: TRBV28
DNA: TGTGCCAGCAGTTTTCGCGGACGCCTGGATACGCAGTATTTT
CDR3: CASSFRGRLDTQYF

J: TRBJ1-2
size: NA
D: NA
length: 14
V: TRBV21-1
DNA: TGTGCCAGCAGCCTTAGGCGGGACGACTATGGCTACACCTTC
CDR3: CASSLRRDDYGYTF

J: TRBJ2-5
size: NA
D: TRBD2
length: 15
V: TRBV5-6
DNA: TGTGCCAGCAGCCTCAGCGGGGGTTTTGGGGAGACCCAGTACTTC
CDR3: CASSLSGGFGETQYF

J: TRBJ1-1
size: few
D: NA
length: 12
V: TRBV29-1
DNA: TGCAGCGGGGGGGGTATGAACACTGAAGCTTTCTTT
CDR3: CSGGGMNTEAFF

J: TRBJ2-5
size: NA
D: NA
length: 14
V: TRBV21-1
DNA: TGTGCCAGCAGCCCGGACAGGGGTGAGGAGACCCAGTACTTC
CDR3: CASSPDRGEETQYF

J: TRBJ1-1
size: NA
D: NA
length: 14
V: TRBV18
DNA: TGTGCCAGCTCACCAGTCCTCGGGAACACTGAAGCTTTCTTT
CDR3: CASSPVLGNTEAFF

J: TRBJ1-2
size: NA
D: NA
length: 11
V: TRBV28
DNA: TGTGCCAGCAGTTTATCCTATGGCTACACCTTC
CDR3: CASSLSYGYTF

J: TRBJ1-5
size: NA
D: NA
length: 16
V: TRBV18
DNA: TGTGCCAGCTCCCCCAATGAGGGGGGTGGGAATCAGCCCCAGCATTTT
CDR3: CASSPNEGGGNQPQHF

J: TRBJ1-5
size: NA
D: NA
length: 15
V: TRBV7-2
DNA: TGTGCCAGCAGCTTAGCCCACACGAGGAATCAGCCCCAGCATTTT
CDR3: CASSLAHTRNQPQHF

J: TRBJ1-1
size: NA
D: TRBD1
length: 15
V: TRBV10-3
DNA: TGTGCCATCAGAACCGGACAGGGGCCGAACACTGAAGCTTTCTTT
CDR3: CAIRTGQGPNTEAFF

J: TRBJ1-5
size: NA
D: NA
length: 15
V: TRBV11-2
DNA: TGTGCCAGCAGCTTTGGGAGTCAGGGTTATCAGCCCCAGCATTTT
CDR3: CASSFGSQGYQPQHF

J: TRBJ2-2
size: NA
D: NA
length: 15
V: TRBV15
DNA: TGTGCCACCAGCGAGTCGTCTTCAACGGCCGGGGAGCTGTTTTTT
CDR3: CATSESSSTAGELFF

J: TRBJ2-6
size: NA
D: TRBD1
length: 17
V: TRBV7-6
DNA: TGTGCCAGCAGCGGGACAGGGACTGACTCTGGGGCCAACGTCCTGACTTTC
CDR3: CASSGTGTDSGANVLTF

J: TRBJ2-6
size: NA
D: NA
length: 16
V: TRBV7-3
DNA: TGTGCCAGCAGCTTAGGTGGGGTTGGTGGGGCCAACGTCCTGACTTTC
CDR3: CASSLGGVGGANVLTF

J: TRBJ2-2
size: few
D: TRBD2
length: 14
V: TRBV7-2
DNA: TGTGCCAGCAGACCCGGACTAGCGACCGGGGAGCTGTTTTTT
CDR3: CASRPGLATGELFF

J: TRBJ1-4
size: NA
D: NA
length: 14
V: TRBV6-6
DNA: TGTGCCAGCAGTTCGCCCACAACTAATGAAAAACTGTTTTTT
CDR3: CASSSPTTNEKLFF

J: TRBJ2-7
size: NA
D: NA
length: 15
V: TRBV18
DNA: TGTGCCAGCTCACCCGGGACAAGCAGTTCCTACGAGCAGTACTTC
CDR3: CASSPGTSSSYEQYF

J: TRBJ1-3
size: NA
D: NA
length: 12
V: TRBV2
DNA: TGTGCCAGCAGCGTAAGCGGGTACACCATATATTTT
CDR3: CASSVSGYTIYF

J: TRBJ2-2
size: NA
D: NA
length: 15
V: TRBV27
DNA: TGTGCCAGCAGTTTGTCTACCATGAGGCGGAGGGAGCTGTTTTTT
CDR3: CASSLSTMRRRELFF

J: TRBJ1-1
size: NA
D: TRBD1
length: 14
V: TRBV29-1
DNA: TGCAGCGTAGGGGACAGGGGAGACGGCACTGAAGCTTTCTTT
CDR3: CSVGDRGDGTEAFF

J: TRBJ1-1
size: NA
D: NA
length: 15
V: TRBV28
DNA: TGTGCCAGCAGGGAAGTAACAGGGTTTGGCACTGAAGCTTTCTTT
CDR3: CASREVTGFGTEAFF

J: TRBJ2-7
size: NA
D: NA
length: 15
V: TRBV4-2
DNA: TGTGCCAGCAGCCAAGGGGGTCAGGGCTCCTACGAGCAGTACTTC
CDR3: CASSQGGQGSYEQYF

J: TRBJ2-5
size: NA
D: TRBD2
length: 18
V: TRBV5-1
DNA: TGCGCCAGCAGCTTGGACGGGAGACTAGCGGGGGAAAAGGAGGGCCAGTACTTC
CDR3: CASSLDGRLAGEKEGQYF

J: TRBJ2-6
size: NA
D: NA
length: 13
V: TRBV2
DNA: TGTGCCAGCAGTGGCCAGTTCGCCAACGTCCTGACTTTC
CDR3: CASSGQFANVLTF

J: TRBJ1-3
size: NA
D: NA
length: 17
V: TRBV9
DNA: TGTGCCAGCAGCGTAGAGGTGGGACTGCGCTCTGGAAACACCATATATTTT
CDR3: CASSVEVGLRSGNTIYF

J: TRBJ2-5
size: NA
D: TRBD2
length: 16
V: TRBV5-1
DNA: TGCGCCAGCAGCTCGGGTCAGCGGGGGGTGGAAGAGACCCAGTACTTC
CDR3: CASSSGQRGVEETQYF

J: TRBJ1-3
size: NA
D: NA
length: 14
V: TRBV2
DNA: TGTGCCAGCAGCCAAAGGACAGCCGGAAACACCATATATTTT
CDR3: CASSQRTAGNTIYF

J: TRBJ2-2
size: NA
D: NA
length: 14
V: TRBV5-1
DNA: TGCGCCAGCAGCTACAACAGGGACACCGGGGAGCTGTTTTTT
CDR3: CASSYNRDTGELFF

J: TRBJ1-2
size: NA
D: NA
length: 14
V: TRBV7-2
DNA: TGTGCCAGCAGCTTTAGAGATAACAGCTATGGCTACACCTTC
CDR3: CASSFRDNSYGYTF

J: TRBJ1-4
size: NA
D: NA
length: 13
V: TRBV5-1
DNA: TGCGCCAGCAGCTTGAGCGGTAATGAAAAACTGTTTTTT
CDR3: CASSLSGNEKLFF

J: TRBJ1-5
size: once
D: NA
length: 18
V: TRBV19
DNA: TGTGCCAGTAGTATGGGAGGCGGGAGTCCTAACCCCTATCAGCCCCAGCATTTT
CDR3: CASSMGGGSPNPYQPQHF

J: TRBJ2-5
size: NA
D: TRBD1
length: 17
V: TRBV4-1
DNA: TGCGCCAGCAGCGGGACAGGGGCCTCGTACTCGGGGGAGACCCAGTACTTC
CDR3: CASSGTGASYSGETQYF

J: TRBJ2-1
size: NA
D: NA
length: 15
V: TRBV5-1
DNA: TGCGCCAGCAGCTTGGGATTTGGGGCCTACAATGAGCAGTTCTTC
CDR3: CASSLGFGAYNEQFF

J: TRBJ1-5
size: NA
D: TRBD1
length: 18
V: TRBV6-1
DNA: TGTGCCAGCAGTGGACCCCAGACAGGGTTTGGGGGGGGTCAGCCCCAGCATTTT
CDR3: CASSGPQTGFGGGQPQHF

J: TRBJ1-1
size: NA
D: TRBD1
length: 14
V: TRBV7-2
DNA: TGTGCCAGCAGCTCGAACAGGGGCGGGACTGAAGCTTTCTTT
CDR3: CASSSNRGGTEAFF

J: TRBJ2-1
size: NA
D: NA
length: 16
V: TRBV28
DNA: TGTGCCAGCAGTTCCCCAGGGCGGTATGCGCCCCATGAGCAGTTCTTC
CDR3: CASSSPGRYAPHEQFF

J: TRBJ1-2
size: NA
D: NA
length: 13
V: TRBV27
DNA: TGTGCCAGCAGTCTAGGGAAATACTATGGCTACACCTTC
CDR3: CASSLGKYYGYTF

J: TRBJ1-3
size: NA
D: NA
length: 14
V: TRBV6-5
DNA: TGTGCCAGCAGCTCCGGTGCTGGGGAAAACACCATATATTTT
CDR3: CASSSGAGENTIYF

J: TRBJ1-2
size: NA
D: NA
length: 12
V: TRBV28
DNA: TGTGCCAGCAGCCGGGGACCCTATGGCTACACCTTC
CDR3: CASSRGPYGYTF

J: TRBJ1-1
size: NA
D: NA
length: 15
V: TRBV6-1
DNA: TGTGCCAGCAGTTCGAAGGGACGGGTAAACACTGAAGCTTTCTTT
CDR3: CASSSKGRVNTEAFF

J: TRBJ2-3
size: NA
D: NA
length: 16
V: TRBV4-2
DNA: TGTGCCAGCAGCCTGGAGGGGGGTTTCAGCACAGATACGCAGTATTTT
CDR3: CASSLEGGFSTDTQYF

J: TRBJ2-7
size: NA
D: TRBD2
length: 15
V: TRBV19
DNA: TGTGCCAGTAGTATGCGCGGGGGGTCAAGCTACGAGCAGTACTTC
CDR3: CASSMRGGSSYEQYF

J: TRBJ2-7
size: NA
D: NA
length: 15
V: TRBV7-9
DNA: TGTGCCAGCAGCTTAGGTGACAGCCGATCCTACGAGCAGTACTTC
CDR3: CASSLGDSRSYEQYF

J: TRBJ1-2
size: NA
D: NA
length: 15
V: TRBV6-1
DNA: TGTGCCAGCAGACCACCGAGGGGGAAGGGGTATGGCTACACCTTC
CDR3: CASRPPRGKGYGYTF

J: TRBJ2-7
size: NA
D: TRBD2
length: 14
V: TRBV19
DNA: TGTGCCAGGTGGGCTAGCGGGGGTCCCTACGAGCAGTACTTC
CDR3: CARWASGGPYEQYF

J: TRBJ2-5
size: NA
D: NA
length: 14
V: TRBV7-6
DNA: TGTGCCAGCAGCTTAGCGGGGGTTGGGGAGACCCAGTACTTC
CDR3: CASSLAGVGETQYF